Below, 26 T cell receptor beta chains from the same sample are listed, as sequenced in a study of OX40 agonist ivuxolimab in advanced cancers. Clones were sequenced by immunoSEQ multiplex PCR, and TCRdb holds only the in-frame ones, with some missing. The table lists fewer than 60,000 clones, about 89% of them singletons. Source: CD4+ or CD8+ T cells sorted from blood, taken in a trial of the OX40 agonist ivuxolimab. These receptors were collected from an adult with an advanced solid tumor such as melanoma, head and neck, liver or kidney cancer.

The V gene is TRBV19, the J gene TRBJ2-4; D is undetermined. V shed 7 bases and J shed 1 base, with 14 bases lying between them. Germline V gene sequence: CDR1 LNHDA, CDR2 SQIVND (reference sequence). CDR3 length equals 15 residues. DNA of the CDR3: TGTGCCAGTACCGCGACGGTTCTTGCCAAAAACATTCAGTACTTC. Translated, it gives CASTATVLAKNIQYF.

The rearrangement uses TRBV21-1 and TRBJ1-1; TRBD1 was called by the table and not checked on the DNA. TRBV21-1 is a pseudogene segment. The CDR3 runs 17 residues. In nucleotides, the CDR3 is TGTGCCAGCAGCAAGCGTAGGGGCCGTTACAACACGACTGAAGCTTTCTTT. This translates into CASSKRRGRYNTTEAFF.

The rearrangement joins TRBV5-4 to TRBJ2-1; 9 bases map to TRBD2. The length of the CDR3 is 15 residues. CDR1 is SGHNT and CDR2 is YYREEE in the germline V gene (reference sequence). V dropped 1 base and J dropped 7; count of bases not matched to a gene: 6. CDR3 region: CASSLTLAGFNEQFF. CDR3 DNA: TGTGCCAGCAGCTTGACCCTAGCGGGGTTTAATGAGCAGTTCTTC.

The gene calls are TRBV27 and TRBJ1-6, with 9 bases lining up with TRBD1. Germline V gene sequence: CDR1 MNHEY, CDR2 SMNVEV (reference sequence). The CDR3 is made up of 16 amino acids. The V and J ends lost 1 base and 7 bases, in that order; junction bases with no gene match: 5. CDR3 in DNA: TGTGCCAGCAGTTTATTAGGGACAGGGATCAATTCACCCCTCCACTTT. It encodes CASSLLGTGINSPLHF.

CDR3 region: CASSLGQGVDEQYF. The CDR3 DNA is TGTGCCAGCAGCCTAGGACAGGGAGTCGACGAGCAGTACTTC. The V gene is TRBV28, the J gene TRBJ2-7; TRBD1 agrees at 8 bases. The CDR3 has 14 amino acids. Germline assignment: CDR1 MDHEN and CDR2 SYDVKM. V shed 6 bases and J 5 bases; nucleotides not matched to a gene: 9.

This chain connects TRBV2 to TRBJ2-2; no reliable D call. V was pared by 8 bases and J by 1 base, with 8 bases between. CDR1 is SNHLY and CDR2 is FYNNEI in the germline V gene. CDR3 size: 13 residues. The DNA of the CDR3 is TGTGCCAGCTACCCGGGGAACACCGGGGAGCTGTTTTTT. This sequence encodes CASYPGNTGELFF.

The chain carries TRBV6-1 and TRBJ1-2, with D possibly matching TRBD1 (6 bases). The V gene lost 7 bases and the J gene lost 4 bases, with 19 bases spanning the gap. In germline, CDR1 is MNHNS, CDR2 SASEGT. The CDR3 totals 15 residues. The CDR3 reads CASKPYIQGTYGYTF. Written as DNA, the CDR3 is TGTGCCAGCAAGCCATACATACAGGGTACCTATGGCTACACCTTC.

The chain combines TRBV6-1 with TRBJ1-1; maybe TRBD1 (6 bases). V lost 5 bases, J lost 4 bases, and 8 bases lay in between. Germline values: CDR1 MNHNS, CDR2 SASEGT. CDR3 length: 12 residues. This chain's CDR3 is CASSTGFTEAFF. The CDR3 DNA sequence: TGTGCCAGCAGTACAGGGTTCACTGAAGCTTTCTTT.

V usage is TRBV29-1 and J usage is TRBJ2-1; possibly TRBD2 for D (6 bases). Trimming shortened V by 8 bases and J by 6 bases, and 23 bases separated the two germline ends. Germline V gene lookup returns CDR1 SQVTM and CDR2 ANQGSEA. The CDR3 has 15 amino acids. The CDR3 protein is CSIHSGTLASNEQFF. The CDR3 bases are TGCAGCATACACTCTGGGACTCTTGCCTCCAATGAGCAGTTCTTC.

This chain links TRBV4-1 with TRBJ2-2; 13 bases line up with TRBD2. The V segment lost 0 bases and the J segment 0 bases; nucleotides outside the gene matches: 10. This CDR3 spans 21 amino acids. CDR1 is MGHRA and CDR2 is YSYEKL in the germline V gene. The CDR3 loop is CASSQERGRLAGGSNTGELFF. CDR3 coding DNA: TGCGCCAGCAGCCAAGAAAGGGGGAGACTAGCGGGGGGATCGAACACCGGGGAGCTGTTTTTT.

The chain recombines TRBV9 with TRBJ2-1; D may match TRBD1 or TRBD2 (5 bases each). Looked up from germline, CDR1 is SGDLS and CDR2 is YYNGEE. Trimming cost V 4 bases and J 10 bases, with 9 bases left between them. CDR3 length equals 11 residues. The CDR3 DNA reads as TGTGCCAGCAGCTTTGGGACCGAGCAGTTCTTC. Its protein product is CASSFGTEQFF.

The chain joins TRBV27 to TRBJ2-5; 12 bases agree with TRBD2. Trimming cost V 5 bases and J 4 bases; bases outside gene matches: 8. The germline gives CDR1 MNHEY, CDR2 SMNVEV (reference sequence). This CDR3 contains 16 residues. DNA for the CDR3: TGTGCCAGCAGTCCTTGGACTAGCGGGATCCCAGAGACCCAGTACTTC. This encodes CASSPWTSGIPETQYF.

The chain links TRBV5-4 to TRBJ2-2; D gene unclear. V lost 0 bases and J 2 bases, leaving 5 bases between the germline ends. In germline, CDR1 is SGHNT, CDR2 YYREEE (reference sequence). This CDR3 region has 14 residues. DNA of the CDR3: TGTGCCAGCAGCTTGGGACGAAACACCGGGGAGCTGTTTTTT. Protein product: CASSLGRNTGELFF.

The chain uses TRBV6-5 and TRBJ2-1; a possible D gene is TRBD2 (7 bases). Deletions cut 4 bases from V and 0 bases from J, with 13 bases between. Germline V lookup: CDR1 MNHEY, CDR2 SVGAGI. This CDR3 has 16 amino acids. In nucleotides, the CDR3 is TGTGCCAGCAGTTTGTTGGGGGGGCGCTCCTACAATGAGCAGTTCTTC. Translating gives CASSLLGGRSYNEQFF.

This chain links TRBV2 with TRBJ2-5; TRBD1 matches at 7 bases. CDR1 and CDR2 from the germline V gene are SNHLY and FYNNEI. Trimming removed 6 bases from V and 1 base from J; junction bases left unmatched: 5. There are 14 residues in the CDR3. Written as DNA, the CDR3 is TGTGCCAGCAGCCCTGGGACAGCCCAAGAGACCCAGTACTTC. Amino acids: CASSPGTAQETQYF. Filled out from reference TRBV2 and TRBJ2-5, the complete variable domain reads EPEVTQTPSHQVTQMGQEVILRCVPISNHLYFYWYRQILGQKVEFLVSFYNNEISEKSEIFDDQFSVERPDGSNFTLKIRSTKLEDSAMYFCASSPGTAQETQYFGPGTRLLVL.

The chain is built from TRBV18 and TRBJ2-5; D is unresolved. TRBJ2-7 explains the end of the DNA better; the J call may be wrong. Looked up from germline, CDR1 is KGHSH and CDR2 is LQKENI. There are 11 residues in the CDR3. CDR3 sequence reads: CASSPLDEQYF. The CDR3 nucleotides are TGTGCCAGCTCACCTCTGGACGAGCAGTACTTC.

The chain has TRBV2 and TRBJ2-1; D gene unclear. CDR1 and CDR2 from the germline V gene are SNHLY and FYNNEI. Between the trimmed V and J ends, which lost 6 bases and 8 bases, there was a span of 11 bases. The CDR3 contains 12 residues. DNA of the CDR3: TGTGCCAGCAGCCGAACGGGCGATGAGCAGTTCTTC. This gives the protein CASSRTGDEQFF.

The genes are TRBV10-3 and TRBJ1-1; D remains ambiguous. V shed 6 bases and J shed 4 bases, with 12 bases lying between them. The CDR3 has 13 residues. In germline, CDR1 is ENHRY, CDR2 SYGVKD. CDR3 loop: CAIRAPGATEAFF. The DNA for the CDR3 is TGTGCCATCAGGGCTCCGGGAGCCACTGAAGCTTTCTTT.

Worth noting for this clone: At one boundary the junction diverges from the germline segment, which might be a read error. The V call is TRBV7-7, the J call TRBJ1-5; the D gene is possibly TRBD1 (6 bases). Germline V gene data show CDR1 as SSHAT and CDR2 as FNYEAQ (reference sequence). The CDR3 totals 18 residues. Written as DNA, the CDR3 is TGTGCTAGCAGCTTTCCCCACAGGGATTACTTTAGCAATCAGCCCCAGCATTTT. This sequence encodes CASSFPHRDYFSNQPQHF. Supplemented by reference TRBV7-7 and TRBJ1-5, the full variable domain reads GAGVSQSPRYKVTKRGQDVTLRCDPISSHATLYWYQQALGQGPEFLTYFNYEAQPDKSGLPSDRFSAERPEGSISTLTIQRTEQRDSAMYRCASSFPHRDYFSNQPQHFGDGTRLSIL.

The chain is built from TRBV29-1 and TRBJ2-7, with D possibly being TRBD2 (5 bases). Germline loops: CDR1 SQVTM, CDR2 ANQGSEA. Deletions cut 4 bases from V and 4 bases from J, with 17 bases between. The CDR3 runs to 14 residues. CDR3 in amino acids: CSVGRTDNAYEQYF. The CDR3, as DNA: TGCAGCGTTGGACGGACTGATAATGCTTACGAGCAGTACTTC.

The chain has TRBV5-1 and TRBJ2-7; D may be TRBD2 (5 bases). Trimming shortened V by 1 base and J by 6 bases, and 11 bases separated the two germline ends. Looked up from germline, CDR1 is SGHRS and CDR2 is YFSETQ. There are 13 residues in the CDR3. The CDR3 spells CASSLTGMREQYF. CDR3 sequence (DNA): TGCGCCAGCAGCTTGACGGGGATGCGCGAGCAGTACTTC. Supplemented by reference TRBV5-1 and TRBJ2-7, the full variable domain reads KAGVTQTPRYLIKTRGQQVTLSCSPISGHRSVSWYQQTPGQGLQFLFEYFSETQRNKGNFPGRFSGRQFSNSRSEMNVSTLELGDSALYLCASSLTGMREQYFGPGTRLTVT.

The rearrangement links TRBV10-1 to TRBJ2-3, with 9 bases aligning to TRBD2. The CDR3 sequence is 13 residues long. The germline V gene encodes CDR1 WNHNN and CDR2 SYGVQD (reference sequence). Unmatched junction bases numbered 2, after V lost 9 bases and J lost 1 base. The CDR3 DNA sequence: TGCGCCAGTAGCGGGAGTGGCACAGATACGCAGTATTTT. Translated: CASSGSGTDTQYF.

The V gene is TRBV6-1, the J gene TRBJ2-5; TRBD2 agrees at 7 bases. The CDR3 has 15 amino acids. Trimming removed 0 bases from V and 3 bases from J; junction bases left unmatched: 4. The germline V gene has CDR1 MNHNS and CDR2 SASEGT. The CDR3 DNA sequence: TGTGCCAGCAGTGAAGCGGGGGGGTGGGAAGAGACCCAGTACTTC. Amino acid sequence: CASSEAGGWEETQYF.

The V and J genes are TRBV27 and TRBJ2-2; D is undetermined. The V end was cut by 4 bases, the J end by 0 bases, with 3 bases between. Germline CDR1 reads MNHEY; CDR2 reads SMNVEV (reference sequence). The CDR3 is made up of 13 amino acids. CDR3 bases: TGTGCCAGCAGTTATACGAACACCGGGGAGCTGTTTTTT. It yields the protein CASSYTNTGELFF.

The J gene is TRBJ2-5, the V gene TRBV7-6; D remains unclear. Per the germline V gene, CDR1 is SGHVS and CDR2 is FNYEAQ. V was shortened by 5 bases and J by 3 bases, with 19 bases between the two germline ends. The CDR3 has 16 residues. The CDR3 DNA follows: TGTGCCAGCAGCGAAGCTTACGGTCAACTGGAAGAGACCCAGTACTTC. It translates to CASSEAYGQLEETQYF.

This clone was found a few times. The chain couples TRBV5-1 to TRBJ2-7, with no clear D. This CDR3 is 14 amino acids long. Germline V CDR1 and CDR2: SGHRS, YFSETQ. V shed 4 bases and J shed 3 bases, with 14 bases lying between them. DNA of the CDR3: TGCGCCAGCAGCCCCGGTGGCGGTTACTACGAGCAGTACTTC. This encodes CASSPGGGYYEQYF.